Listed below are T cell receptor beta chains from one sample, sequenced in a study of regulatory T cells in long-lasting Graves disease. TCRdb reprocessed the multiplex PCR reads with MiXCR, giving one entry per CDR3 protein. In the table there are 200,000 to 300,000 distinct CDR3 sequences, 20% to 25% of which are singletons. Sequencing used peripheral blood mononuclear cells (PBMCs), obtained at new diagnosis, from a patient treated with antithyroid drugs. These receptors came from a female donor with Graves disease. The CDR3 runs from the conserved cysteine through the conserved F or W. The order of the fields is V gene, J gene, D gene, clone size, CDR3 DNA, CDR3 protein. A D gene is named only where the DNA matches it firmly. Expanded clones get a size class; other rows say once, few or many, or leave the size out.

V gene: TRBV4-3
J gene: TRBJ1-6
D gene: .
clone size: .
CDR3 DNA: TGCGCCAGCAGCGGAGGGGCCGAGACCCTTAATTCACCCCTCCACTTT
CDR3 protein: CASSGGAETLNSPLHF

V gene: TRBV20-1
J gene: TRBJ2-1
D gene: TRBD2
clone size: many
CDR3 DNA: TGCAGTGCTTTAGGACTAGCAGATTACAATGAGCAGTTCTTC
CDR3 protein: CSALGLADYNEQFF

V gene: TRBV12-3/TRBV12-4
J gene: TRBJ2-3
D gene: TRBD2
clone size: .
CDR3 DNA: TGTGCCAGCAGCCAGGGACTAGCGGGAGGCTCAGATACGCAGTATTTT
CDR3 protein: CASSQGLAGGSDTQYF

V gene: TRBV14
J gene: TRBJ2-1
D gene: TRBD2
clone size: many
CDR3 DNA: TGTGCCAGCAGCCGCGGGGGGTTGAACTACAATGAGCAGTTCTTC
CDR3 protein: CASSRGGLNYNEQFF

V gene: TRBV19
J gene: TRBJ2-7
D gene: .
clone size: many
CDR3 DNA: TGTGCCAGTAGTATGTCTGGCGGACAGACCTACGAGCAGTACTTC
CDR3 protein: CASSMSGGQTYEQYF

V gene: TRBV6-1
J gene: TRBJ2-2
D gene: TRBD2
clone size: .
CDR3 DNA: TGTGCCAGCAACAAGTACAGCGGGGGATCTATATGGACGGGGGGGGAGCTGTTTTTT
CDR3 protein: CASNKYSGGSIWTGGELFF

V gene: TRBV20-1
J gene: TRBJ2-7
D gene: .
clone size: many
CDR3 DNA: TGCAGTGCTAGCGGGAAATGGTACCACGAGCAGTACTTC
CDR3 protein: CSASGKWYHEQYF

V gene: TRBV25-1
J gene: TRBJ1-2
D gene: .
clone size: .
CDR3 DNA: TGTGCCAGCAGTGATCAAACACAGAGCCTCTATGGCTACACCTTC
CDR3 protein: CASSDQTQSLYGYTF

V gene: TRBV7-8
J gene: TRBJ2-7
D gene: TRBD2
clone size: many
CDR3 DNA: TGTGCCAGCAGCCCGCGGGAGCTCCGCGGGTACGAGCAGTACTTC
CDR3 protein: CASSPRELRGYEQYF

V gene: TRBV4-2
J gene: TRBJ2-7
D gene: .
clone size: few
CDR3 DNA: TGTGCCAGCAGCCAAGAACCCGGGGGCAGCGAGCAGTACTTC
CDR3 protein: CASSQEPGGSEQYF

V gene: TRBV9
J gene: TRBJ2-7
D gene: TRBD1
clone size: .
CDR3 DNA: TGTGCCAGCAGCCCGTCGACAGGGGTAGGCGAGCAGTACTTC
CDR3 protein: CASSPSTGVGEQYF